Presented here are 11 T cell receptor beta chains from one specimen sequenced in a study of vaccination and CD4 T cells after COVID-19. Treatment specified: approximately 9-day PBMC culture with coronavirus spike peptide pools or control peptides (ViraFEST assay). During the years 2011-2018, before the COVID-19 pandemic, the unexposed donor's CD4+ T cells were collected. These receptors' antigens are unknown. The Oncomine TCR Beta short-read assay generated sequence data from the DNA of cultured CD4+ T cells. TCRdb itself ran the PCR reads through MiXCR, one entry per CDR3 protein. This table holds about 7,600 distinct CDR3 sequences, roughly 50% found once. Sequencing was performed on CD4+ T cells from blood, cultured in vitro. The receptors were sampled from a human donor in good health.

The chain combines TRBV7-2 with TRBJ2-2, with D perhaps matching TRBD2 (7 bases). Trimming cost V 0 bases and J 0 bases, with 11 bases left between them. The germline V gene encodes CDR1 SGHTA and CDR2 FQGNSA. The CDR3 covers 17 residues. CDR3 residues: CASSLAGGPPNTGELFF. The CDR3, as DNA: TGTGCCAGCAGCTTAGCGGGGGGGCCCCCGAACACCGGGGAGCTGTTTTTT. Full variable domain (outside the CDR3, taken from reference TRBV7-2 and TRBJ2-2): GAGVSQSPSNKVTEKGKDVELRCDPISGHTALYWYRQSLGQGLEFLIYFQGNSAPDKSGLPSDRFSAERTGGSVSTLTIQRTQQEDSAVYLCASSLAGGPPNTGELFFGEGSRLTVL.

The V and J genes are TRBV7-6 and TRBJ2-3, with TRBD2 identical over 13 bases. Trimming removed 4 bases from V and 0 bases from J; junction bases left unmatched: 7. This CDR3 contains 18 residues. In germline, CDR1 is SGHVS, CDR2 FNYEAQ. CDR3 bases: TGTGCCAGCAGCTCAGGACTAGCGGGGGAGCTCAGCACAGATACGCAGTATTTT. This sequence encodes CASSSGLAGELSTDTQYF. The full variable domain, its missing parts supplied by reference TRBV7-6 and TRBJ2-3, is GAGVSQSPRYKVTKRGQDVALRCDPISGHVSLYWYRQALGQGPEFLTYFNYEAQQDKSGLPNDRFSAERPEGSISTLTIQRTEQRDSAMYRCASSSGLAGELSTDTQYFGPGTRLTVL.

The CDR3 loop is CASREGQVRGYTF. In DNA form, the CDR3 reads TGCGCCAGCAGGGAGGGACAGGTTAGGGGCTACACCTTC. The rearrangement uses TRBV10-2 and TRBJ1-2, with 8 bases aligning to TRBD1. The germline gives CDR1 WSHSY, CDR2 SAAADI. The V gene end was trimmed by 6 bases and the J gene end by 8 bases; junction bases not matched to a gene: 8. The CDR3 contains 13 residues.

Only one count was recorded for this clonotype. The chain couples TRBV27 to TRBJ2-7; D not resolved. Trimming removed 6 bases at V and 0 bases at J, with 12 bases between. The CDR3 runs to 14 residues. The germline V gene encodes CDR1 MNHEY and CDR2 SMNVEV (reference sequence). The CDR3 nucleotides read TGTGCCAGCAGCACTTGGGCGGACTCCTACGAGCAGTACTTC. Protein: CASSTWADSYEQYF.

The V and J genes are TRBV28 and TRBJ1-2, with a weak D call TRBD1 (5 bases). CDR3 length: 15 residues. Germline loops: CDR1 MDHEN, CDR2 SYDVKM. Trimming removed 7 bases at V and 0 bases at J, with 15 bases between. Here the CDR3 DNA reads TGTGCCAGCACCCCATGGGACTCAGCTAACTATGGCTACACCTTC. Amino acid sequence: CASTPWDSANYGYTF.

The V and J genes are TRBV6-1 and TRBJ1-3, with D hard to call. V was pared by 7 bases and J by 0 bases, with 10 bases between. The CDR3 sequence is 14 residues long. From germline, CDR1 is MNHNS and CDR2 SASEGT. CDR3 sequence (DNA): TGTGCCAGCACCATAGGAGGCTCTGGAAACACCATATATTTT. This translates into CASTIGGSGNTIYF.

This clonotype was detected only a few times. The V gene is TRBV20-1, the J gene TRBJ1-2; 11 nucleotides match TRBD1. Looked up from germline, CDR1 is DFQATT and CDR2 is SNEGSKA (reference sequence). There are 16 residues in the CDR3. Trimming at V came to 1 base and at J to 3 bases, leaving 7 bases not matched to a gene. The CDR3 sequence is CSARVVGTGGYYGYTF. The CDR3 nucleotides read TGCAGTGCTAGAGTCGTAGGGACAGGGGGGTACTATGGCTACACCTTC.

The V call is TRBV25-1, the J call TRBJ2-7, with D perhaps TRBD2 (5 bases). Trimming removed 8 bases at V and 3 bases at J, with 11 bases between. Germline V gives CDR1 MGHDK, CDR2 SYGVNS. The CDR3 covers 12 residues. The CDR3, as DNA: TGTGCCAGCGGTGGCGGGTACTACGAGCAGTACTTC. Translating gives CASGGGYYEQYF.

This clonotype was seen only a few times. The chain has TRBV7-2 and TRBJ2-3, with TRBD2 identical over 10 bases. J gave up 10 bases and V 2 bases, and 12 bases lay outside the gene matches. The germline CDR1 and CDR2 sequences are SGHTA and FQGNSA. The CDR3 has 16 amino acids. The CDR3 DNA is TGTGCCAGCAGCTTAAGTCTCGCCAGCGGGGGGGCGGCGCAGTATTTT. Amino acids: CASSLSLASGGAAQYF.

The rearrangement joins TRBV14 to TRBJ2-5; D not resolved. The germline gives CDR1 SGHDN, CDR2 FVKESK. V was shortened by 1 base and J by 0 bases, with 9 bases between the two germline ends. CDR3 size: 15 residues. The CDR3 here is CASSQGGAYQETQYF. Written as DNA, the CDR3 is TGTGCCAGCAGCCAAGGTGGCGCGTACCAAGAGACCCAGTACTTC.

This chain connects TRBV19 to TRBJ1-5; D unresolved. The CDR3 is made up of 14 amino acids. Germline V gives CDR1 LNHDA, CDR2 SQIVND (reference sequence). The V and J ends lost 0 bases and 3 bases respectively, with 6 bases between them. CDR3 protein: CASSIEPINQPQHF. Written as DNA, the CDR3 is TGTGCCAGTAGTATAGAGCCGATCAATCAGCCCCAGCATTTT. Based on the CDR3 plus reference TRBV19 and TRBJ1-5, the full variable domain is DGGITQSPKYLFRKEGQNVTLSCEQNLNHDAMYWYRQDPGQGLRLIYYSQIVNDFQKGDIAEGYSVSREKKESFPLTVTSAQKNPTAFYLCASSIEPINQPQHFGDGTRLSIL.